Listed below are T cell receptor beta chains from one sample, sequenced in a study of regulatory T cells in long-lasting Graves disease. TCRdb reprocessed the multiplex PCR reads via MiXCR and lists one record per CDR3 protein. This table has 400,000 to 500,000 distinct CDR3 sequences, under 25% appearing once. Sample: peripheral blood mononuclear cells (PBMCs), taken when the disease was refractory, from a patient treated with antithyroid drugs. The receptor set was obtained from a female donor with Graves disease. CDR3s include the opening cysteine and the closing phenylalanine or tryptophan. Each record gives: J gene, D gene, V gene, CDR3 length, clone size, CDR3 protein, CDR3 DNA. D genes are given only for firm matches. Clone size, where shown, is once, few, many, or a class for clones that have expanded.

j_gene: TRBJ2-7
d_gene: .
v_gene: TRBV2
len: 15
abundance: few
CDR3aa: CASSEARGISYEQYF
CDR3nt: TGTGCCAGCAGTGAAGCTCGCGGTATCTCCTACGAGCAGTACTTC

j_gene: TRBJ2-2
d_gene: .
v_gene: TRBV7-2
len: 15
abundance: .
CDR3aa: CASTYRESLPGELFF
CDR3nt: TGTGCCAGCACCTACCGGGAGTCCCTTCCCGGGGAGCTGTTTTTT

j_gene: TRBJ2-7
d_gene: TRBD2
v_gene: TRBV6-5
len: 15
abundance: many
CDR3aa: CASSYWASGDYEQYF
CDR3nt: TGTGCCAGCAGTTACTGGGCTAGCGGGGACTACGAGCAGTACTTC

j_gene: TRBJ2-7
d_gene: .
v_gene: TRBV20-1
len: 14
abundance: many
CDR3aa: CSARDYSMTYEQYF
CDR3nt: TGCAGTGCTAGAGATTACTCCATGACCTACGAGCAGTACTTC

j_gene: TRBJ1-5
d_gene: .
v_gene: TRBV6-1
len: 15
abundance: .
CDR3aa: CASSRGVESNQPQHF
CDR3nt: TGTGCCAGCAGCCGGGGGGTTGAGAGCAATCAGCCCCAGCATTTT

j_gene: TRBJ1-4
d_gene: .
v_gene: TRBV5-5
len: 16
abundance: many
CDR3aa: CASSLFNGATNEKLFF
CDR3nt: TGTGCCAGCAGCTTGTTCAACGGGGCGACTAATGAAAAACTGTTTTTT

j_gene: TRBJ2-5
d_gene: .
v_gene: TRBV29-1
len: 14
abundance: many
CDR3aa: CSVDRWKGEETQYF
CDR3nt: TGCAGCGTTGATAGATGGAAAGGAGAAGAGACCCAGTACTTC

j_gene: TRBJ1-2
d_gene: .
v_gene: TRBV5-1
len: 14
abundance: .
CDR3aa: CASSPGGVAYGYTF
CDR3nt: TGCGCCAGCAGCCCCGGGGGGGTGGCCTATGGCTACACCTTC

j_gene: TRBJ1-2
d_gene: .
v_gene: TRBV7-2
len: 11
abundance: many
CDR3aa: CASSFYYGYTF
CDR3nt: TGTGCCAGCAGCTTTTACTATGGCTACACCTTC

j_gene: TRBJ1-2
d_gene: .
v_gene: TRBV27
len: 15
abundance: many
CDR3aa: CASSLSVGGPRGYTF
CDR3nt: TGTGCCAGCAGTTTATCCGTGGGGGGGCCGCGTGGCTACACCTTC

j_gene: TRBJ2-1
d_gene: TRBD1
v_gene: TRBV28
len: 16
abundance: few
CDR3aa: CASSFWDRDRGRQQFF
CDR3nt: TGTGCCAGCAGTTTCTGGGACCGGGACAGGGGGCGCCAGCAGTTCTTC

j_gene: TRBJ2-7
d_gene: .
v_gene: TRBV7-2
len: 13
abundance: .
CDR3aa: CASSYPSGYEQYF
CDR3nt: TGTGCCAGCAGCTACCCCTCCGGGTACGAGCAGTACTTC

j_gene: TRBJ1-5
d_gene: TRBD1
v_gene: TRBV28
len: 17
abundance: many
CDR3aa: CASSSGQGAGGYQPQHF
CDR3nt: TGTGCCAGCAGTTCTGGACAGGGGGCGGGGGGCTATCAGCCCCAGCATTTT

j_gene: TRBJ2-5
d_gene: .
v_gene: TRBV6-5
len: 15
abundance: many
CDR3aa: CASSYSGQDQETQYF
CDR3nt: TGTGCCAGCAGTTACTCCGGCCAGGACCAAGAGACCCAGTACTTC

j_gene: TRBJ1-1
d_gene: .
v_gene: TRBV3-1
len: 14
abundance: .
CDR3aa: CASNVVGGNTEAFF
CDR3nt: TGTGCCAGCAATGTCGTGGGAGGGAACACTGAAGCTTTCTTT

j_gene: TRBJ2-1
d_gene: .
v_gene: TRBV28
len: 12
abundance: .
CDR3aa: CASSSFYNEQFF
CDR3nt: TGTGCCAGCAGTTCTTTCTACAATGAGCAGTTCTTC

j_gene: TRBJ2-7
d_gene: TRBD1
v_gene: TRBV7-9
len: 17
abundance: .
CDR3aa: CASSFLAGEDRVTEQYF
CDR3nt: TGTGCCAGCAGCTTTCTGGCTGGTGAGGACAGGGTAACCGAGCAGTACTTC

j_gene: TRBJ1-5
d_gene: .
v_gene: TRBV5-6
len: 13
abundance: few
CDR3aa: CASSQGSLTAQHF
CDR3nt: TGTGCCAGCAGTCAGGGGTCGTTGACGGCCCAGCATTTT

j_gene: TRBJ2-7
d_gene: TRBD2
v_gene: TRBV10-3
len: 15
abundance: few
CDR3aa: CAISEPSGGTYEQYF
CDR3nt: TGTGCCATCAGTGAGCCTAGCGGGGGGACCTACGAGCAGTACTTC

j_gene: TRBJ2-5
d_gene: .
v_gene: TRBV15
len: 16
abundance: many
CDR3aa: CATSRSDIRYQETQYF
CDR3nt: TGTGCCACCAGCAGGTCGGACATCCGATACCAAGAGACCCAGTACTTC

j_gene: TRBJ1-6
d_gene: .
v_gene: TRBV15
len: 16
abundance: many
CDR3aa: CATSRDDWQGHSPLHF
CDR3nt: TGTGCCACCAGCAGAGATGACTGGCAGGGGCATTCACCCCTCCACTTT

j_gene: TRBJ1-2
d_gene: TRBD1
v_gene: TRBV3-1
len: 16
abundance: .
CDR3aa: CASSQTTGTVNYGYTF
CDR3nt: TGTGCCAGCAGCCAAACGACTGGGACAGTGAACTATGGCTACACCTTC

j_gene: TRBJ1-2
d_gene: TRBD1
v_gene: TRBV28
len: 13
abundance: many
CDR3aa: CASRAGTALGYTF
CDR3nt: TGTGCCAGCAGAGCCGGGACAGCCCTAGGCTACACCTTC

j_gene: TRBJ2-7
d_gene: .
v_gene: TRBV6-1
len: 14
abundance: few
CDR3aa: CASSRGGNGYEQYF
CDR3nt: TGTGCCAGCAGCAGAGGTGGGAATGGGTACGAGCAGTACTTC

j_gene: TRBJ2-7
d_gene: .
v_gene: TRBV28
len: 12
abundance: many
CDR3aa: CASSLTRREQYF
CDR3nt: TGTGCCAGCAGTTTGACCCGACGGGAGCAGTACTTC

j_gene: TRBJ2-5
d_gene: TRBD1
v_gene: TRBV7-9
len: 15
abundance: many
CDR3aa: CASSLGTGVLETQYF
CDR3nt: TGTGCCAGCAGCTTGGGGACAGGGGTTCTAGAGACCCAGTACTTC

j_gene: TRBJ2-5
d_gene: .
v_gene: TRBV2
len: 11
abundance: many
CDR3aa: CASSYRGTQYF
CDR3nt: TGTGCCAGCAGTTATCGTGGGACCCAGTACTTC

j_gene: TRBJ1-5
d_gene: .
v_gene: TRBV28
len: 13
abundance: many
CDR3aa: CASRLQGNQPQHF
CDR3nt: TGTGCCAGCAGATTACAGGGCAATCAGCCCCAGCATTTT

j_gene: TRBJ1-5
d_gene: .
v_gene: TRBV12-3/TRBV12-4
len: 12
abundance: many
CDR3aa: CASRNGNQPQHF
CDR3nt: TGTGCCAGCAGAAATGGAAATCAGCCCCAGCATTTT

j_gene: TRBJ1-2
d_gene: .
v_gene: TRBV12-3/TRBV12-4
len: 14
abundance: many
CDR3aa: CASRAGRRERGYTF
CDR3nt: TGTGCCAGCAGAGCGGGACGTCGAGAGAGGGGCTACACCTTC

j_gene: TRBJ1-5
d_gene: .
v_gene: TRBV20-1
len: 17
abundance: .
CDR3aa: CSARERARGGDDQPQHF
CDR3nt: TGCAGTGCTAGAGAGCGAGCGCGGGGCGGGGACGATCAGCCCCAGCATTTT

j_gene: TRBJ2-7
d_gene: .
v_gene: TRBV7-2
len: 13
abundance: many
CDR3aa: CASSLQGDSEQYF
CDR3nt: TGTGCCAGCAGCTTACAGGGAGATTCCGAGCAGTACTTC

j_gene: TRBJ2-5
d_gene: TRBD2
v_gene: TRBV7-8
len: 15
abundance: many
CDR3aa: CADRETSGSLETQYF
CDR3nt: TGTGCCGACAGGGAGACTAGCGGGAGTTTAGAGACCCAGTACTTC

j_gene: TRBJ2-6
d_gene: .
v_gene: TRBV11-2
len: 18
abundance: few
CDR3aa: CASSLVLSRLSGANVLTF
CDR3nt: TGTGCCAGCAGCTTAGTGTTATCACGGCTCTCTGGGGCCAACGTCCTGACTTTC

j_gene: TRBJ2-5
d_gene: .
v_gene: TRBV24-1
len: 19
abundance: many
CDR3aa: CATSDSIGLTGTPQETQYF
CDR3nt: TGTGCCACCAGTGATTCTATAGGATTGACCGGGACACCTCAAGAGACCCAGTACTTC

j_gene: TRBJ2-7
d_gene: .
v_gene: TRBV24-1
len: 12
abundance: many
CDR3aa: CATARDNYEQYF
CDR3nt: TGTGCCACCGCCCGGGACAACTACGAGCAGTACTTC

j_gene: TRBJ1-2
d_gene: TRBD1
v_gene: TRBV5-1
len: 15
abundance: many
CDR3aa: CASSRTGLMDYGYTF
CDR3nt: TGCGCCAGCAGCCGGACAGGGCTTATGGACTATGGCTACACCTTC

j_gene: TRBJ1-5
d_gene: .
v_gene: TRBV3-1
len: 13
abundance: few
CDR3aa: CASSQEVNQPQHF
CDR3nt: TGTGCCAGCAGCCAAGAGGTAAATCAGCCCCAGCATTTT

j_gene: TRBJ1-2
d_gene: .
v_gene: TRBV28
len: 13
abundance: many
CDR3aa: CASSFGVSYGYTF
CDR3nt: TGTGCCAGCAGCTTCGGTGTCAGCTATGGCTACACCTTC

j_gene: TRBJ2-7
d_gene: .
v_gene: TRBV11-2
len: 13
abundance: many
CDR3aa: CASRRLGDYEQYF
CDR3nt: TGTGCCAGCAGACGACTAGGAGACTACGAGCAGTACTTC

j_gene: TRBJ2-2
d_gene: TRBD2
v_gene: TRBV5-1
len: 16
abundance: few
CDR3aa: CASSTTSGGASGELFF
CDR3nt: TGCGCCAGCAGCACAACTAGCGGGGGGGCCTCCGGGGAGCTGTTTTTT

j_gene: TRBJ2-5
d_gene: TRBD2
v_gene: TRBV28
len: 20
abundance: many
CDR3aa: CASSFPGLAGGPDAPETQYF
CDR3nt: TGTGCCAGCAGTTTCCCAGGACTAGCGGGAGGGCCGGACGCCCCGGAGACCCAGTACTTC

j_gene: TRBJ1-2
d_gene: .
v_gene: TRBV5-1
len: 16
abundance: .
CDR3aa: CASSFWGSGRNYGYTF
CDR3nt: TGCGCCAGCAGCTTTTGGGGGTCTGGAAGGAACTATGGCTACACCTTC

j_gene: TRBJ1-5
d_gene: .
v_gene: TRBV7-9
len: 17
abundance: few
CDR3aa: CASSFSPGQKPRQPQHF
CDR3nt: TGTGCCAGCAGTTTCTCTCCGGGACAAAAACCTCGCCAGCCCCAGCATTTT

j_gene: TRBJ1-6
d_gene: .
v_gene: TRBV5-1
len: 16
abundance: few
CDR3aa: CASSPKSSSYNSPLHF
CDR3nt: TGCGCCAGCAGCCCGAAAAGTAGCTCCTATAATTCACCCCTCCACTTT

j_gene: TRBJ2-5
d_gene: .
v_gene: TRBV6-5
len: 13
abundance: few
CDR3aa: CASSYGSKETQYF
CDR3nt: TGTGCCAGCAGTTACGGCAGTAAAGAGACCCAGTACTTC

j_gene: TRBJ1-5
d_gene: .
v_gene: TRBV28
len: 13
abundance: many
CDR3aa: CASSSLGGQPQHF
CDR3nt: TGTGCCAGCAGTTCCCTCGGTGGGCAGCCCCAGCATTTT

j_gene: TRBJ2-5
d_gene: TRBD1
v_gene: TRBV24-1
len: 16
abundance: many
CDR3aa: CATSDPLTGFQETQYF
CDR3nt: TGTGCCACCAGTGACCCCCTGACAGGGTTCCAAGAGACCCAGTACTTC

j_gene: TRBJ1-5
d_gene: .
v_gene: TRBV28
len: 14
abundance: many
CDR3aa: CASLRPRVNQPQHF
CDR3nt: TGTGCCAGCCTAAGGCCTAGGGTAAATCAGCCCCAGCATTTT

j_gene: TRBJ2-7
d_gene: .
v_gene: TRBV29-1
len: 12
abundance: many
CDR3aa: CSVSPPGDEQYF
CDR3nt: TGCAGCGTTAGCCCCCCGGGGGACGAGCAGTACTTC

j_gene: TRBJ2-7
d_gene: TRBD2
v_gene: TRBV7-9
len: 15
abundance: few
CDR3aa: CASTWGREVPYEQYF
CDR3nt: TGTGCCAGCACATGGGGGAGGGAGGTACCCTACGAGCAGTACTTC

j_gene: TRBJ1-1
d_gene: .
v_gene: TRBV28
len: 12
abundance: .
CDR3aa: CASSLSDLGAFF
CDR3nt: TGTGCCAGCAGTTTGTCTGATCTGGGGGCTTTCTTT

j_gene: TRBJ2-5
d_gene: .
v_gene: TRBV14
len: 15
abundance: .
CDR3aa: CASSQVGDFQETQYF
CDR3nt: TGTGCCAGCAGCCAAGTGGGGGATTTCCAAGAGACCCAGTACTTC

j_gene: TRBJ2-5
d_gene: TRBD2
v_gene: TRBV19
len: 17
abundance: few
CDR3aa: CASSTGLAGDAQETQYF
CDR3nt: TGTGCCAGTAGTACGGGACTAGCGGGGGATGCCCAAGAGACCCAGTACTTC